These T cell receptor beta chains were read from a single sample in a study of cytomegalovirus exposure and HLA in healthy donors. The assay was immunoSEQ multiplex PCR, and TCRdb's table has in-frame clones only and misses some. In the table there are over 85,000 clones, approximately 80% of which are singletons. Sequenced: PBMCs. These receptors were taken from a man aged 35 to 55 in good health and CMV-seronegative. CDR3s include the opening cysteine and the closing phenylalanine or tryptophan. The order of the fields is V gene, CDR3 length, J gene, D gene, clone size, CDR3 DNA, CDR3 protein. A D gene is named only where the DNA matches it firmly. The size entry is marked missing in some rows and otherwise reads once, few, many or a size class.

>TRBV7-2|13|TRBJ1-5|NA|NA
TGTGCCAGCAGCTTAATCGTGAATCAGCCCCAGCATTTT
CASSLIVNQPQHF
>TRBV5-4|14|TRBJ2-5|NA|NA
TGTGCCAGCAGTGTCAGGACAGCCCAAGAGACCCAGTACTTC
CASSVRTAQETQYF
>TRBV28|13|TRBJ1-1|NA|NA
TGTGCCAGCAGTTTCACAGGAAACACTGAAGCTTTCTTT
CASSFTGNTEAFF
>TRBV29-1|15|TRBJ2-3|TRBD2|NA
TGCAGCGTTGAAGCTCGCGGGGGGGCTACAGATACGCAGTATTTT
CSVEARGGATDTQYF
>TRBV27|13|TRBJ2-7|TRBD2|NA
TGTGCCAGCAGGGCTAGCGGAACCTACGAGCAGTACTTC
CASRASGTYEQYF
>TRBV15|13|TRBJ2-7|NA|NA
TGTGCCACCAGCAGAGAGTTAGCCTACGAGCAGTACTTC
CATSRELAYEQYF
>TRBV6-4|14|TRBJ2-7|NA|NA
TGTGCCAGCAGTGAGGACAGCGGACCCTACGAGCAGTACTTC
CASSEDSGPYEQYF
>TRBV29-1|16|TRBJ2-3|TRBD2|NA
TGCAGCGTTTATAAGCGGGAGCGAGGGGATGCGAATACGCAGTATTTT
CSVYKRERGDANTQYF
>TRBV10-1|13|TRBJ2-2|NA|NA
TGCGCCAGCAGTCAAACTAGTACCGGGGAGCTGTTTTTT
CASSQTSTGELFF
>TRBV5-1|14|TRBJ1-2|NA|NA
TGCGCCAGCAGCACTTCCGCAGGGAACTATGGCTACACCTTC
CASSTSAGNYGYTF
>TRBV2|13|TRBJ1-1|NA|NA
TGTGCCAGCAAGCTCGCCGGTGCGACTGAAGCTTTCTTT
CASKLAGATEAFF
>TRBV27|15|TRBJ1-6|TRBD1|NA
TGTGCCAGCAGTTGGGGACAGGGGGGCTATTCACCCCTCCACTTT
CASSWGQGGYSPLHF
>TRBV5-6|14|TRBJ2-7|NA|few
TGTGCCAGCAGCTTGGATCCAGGTTCCTACGAGCAGTACTTC
CASSLDPGSYEQYF